This T cell receptor beta chain is drawn from a study of shared clonotypes between healthy human individuals. As for the study in general: There were three CD4 naive, three CD4 memory, two CD8 naive and one CD8 memory plates per donor.

The study's findings and limits: Relative to clonotypes present in all four donors, those not shared had lower generation probabilities.

Using immunoSEQ multiplex PCR, the repertoire was profiled, and TCRdb retains in-frame clones only, with some absent. The sample holds 1.6 million or so clones, 96% seen once. Splitting the CD4+ cells yielded a CD45RA+ naive subset and a CD45RA-negative memory subset. V lost 5 bases, J lost 5 bases, and 8 bases lay in between. Germline V lookup: CDR1 SEHNR, CDR2 FQNEAQ (reference sequence). CDR3 length: 12 residues. Details on this clone: Its antigen is currently unknown.

This chain uses TRBV7-9 with TRBJ2-3; D gene unclear. The clonotype was recovered from a young man in good health. The sequenced sample was naive CD4+ T cells sorted from blood. As to subset: CD45RA+ positively selected. As DNA, the CDR3 is TGTGCCAGCAGCCAGTCGGGAGATACGCAGTATTTT. Protein product: CASSQSGDTQYF.